The 5 T cell receptor beta chains given below trace back to one sample, sequenced in a study of T cell responses to AZD1222 COVID-19 vaccine. Measured with immunoSEQ multiplex PCR; TCRdb has only the in-frame clones, and not every one. This sample yields around 100,000 clones, of which over 85% are seen a single time; around 5% belongs to the top ten. The sample was peripheral blood, taken on day 0 of AZD1222 vaccination. These receptors were obtained from an adult in good health.

The rearrangement joins TRBV6-5 to TRBJ1-2; D perhaps matches TRBD1 (6 bases). The CDR3 has 14 amino acids. V lost 6 bases to trimming and J lost 4 bases, with 15 bases between them. Germline V gene sequence: CDR1 MNHEY, CDR2 SVGAGI. The CDR3 protein is CASSPGGVTYGYTF. The CDR3, as DNA: TGTGCCAGCAGCCCGGGGGGCGTCACCTATGGCTACACCTTC.

This chain joins TRBV5-4 and TRBJ2-3; D not resolved. The CDR3 is 12 amino acids. The germline CDR1 and CDR2 sequences are SGHNT and YYREEE (reference sequence). V was cut by 7 bases and J by 0 bases, with 6 bases left in between. The CDR3 loop is CASGISTDTQYF. The CDR3 bases are TGTGCCAGCGGGATTAGCACAGATACGCAGTATTTT.

The rearrangement uses TRBV18 and TRBJ1-5, with 7 bases matching TRBD1. The CDR3 has 15 amino acids. With 3 bases clipped from V and 7 bases from J, the junction kept 9 bases outside the gene matches. Germline CDR1 and CDR2: KGHSH and LQKENI. CDR3 bases: TGTGCCAGCTCACCGATACAGGGGTTGGGACAGCCCCAGCATTTT. Protein: CASSPIQGLGQPQHF.

In nucleotides, the CDR3 is TGTGCCAGCAGCTTAGCAGCAGCGGGAGGCACCTACGAGCAGTACTTC. Amino acids: CASSLAAAGGTYEQYF. This chain uses TRBV7-2 with TRBJ2-7; TRBD2 agrees at 9 bases. Germline V CDR1 and CDR2: SGHTA, FQGNSA. The J segment lost 2 bases and the V segment lost 0 bases, leaving 5 bases of the junction unmatched. The CDR3 has 16 residues.

This chain joins TRBV5-1 and TRBJ1-4, with 9 nucleotides matching TRBD1. The CDR3 totals 16 residues. With V trimmed by 4 bases and J by 3 bases, 7 bases remained unmatched. Per germline, CDR1 SGHRS and CDR2 YFSETQ. The CDR3 DNA is TGCGCCAGCAGCGACCGGGACAGGGACGCTAATGAAAAACTGTTTTTT. As protein: CASSDRDRDANEKLFF.